The rows below give T cell receptor beta chains drawn from one sample of a study of T cell changes during pregnancy in multiple sclerosis. Clones were read by immunoSEQ multiplex PCR, and TCRdb kept only the in-frame ones, dropping some. Seen here are tens of thousands of clones, 92% observed once, and the top ten hold about 2%. The sample here was peripheral blood, taken in the third trimester of pregnancy. The receptors shown here come from a female donor in good health, enrolled as a control in a pregnancy study. Both conserved end residues are part of each CDR3. Fields, in order: V gene, clone size, J gene, D gene, CDR3 protein, CDR3 DNA. D genes are given only for firm matches. Some rows mark clone size as missing; the rest say once, few, many or name a class of expanded clone.

TRBV19	NA	TRBJ2-3	TRBD1	CASSIDGQGGTDTQYF	TGTGCCAGTAGTATAGACGGACAGGGAGGTACAGATACGCAGTATTTT
TRBV2	NA	TRBJ1-2	TRBD1	CASSEQGGNYGYTF	TGTGCCAGCAGTGAGCAGGGGGGTAACTATGGCTACACCTTC
TRBV11-2	NA	TRBJ2-3	NA	CASSLAVPGSTDTQYF	TGTGCCAGCAGCTTAGCAGTCCCGGGGAGCACAGATACGCAGTATTTT
TRBV28	NA	TRBJ2-7	TRBD2	CASFERGASYEQYF	TGTGCCAGCTTTGAGCGGGGGGCCTCCTACGAGCAGTACTTC
TRBV15	NA	TRBJ1-2	NA	CATSRPGYYGYTF	TGTGCCACCAGCAGACCAGGGTACTATGGCTACACCTTC
TRBV5-1	NA	TRBJ1-1	NA	CASSWEAGDETEAFF	TGCGCCAGCAGCTGGGAAGCAGGGGATGAAACTGAAGCTTTCTTT
TRBV28	NA	TRBJ2-1	TRBD1	CASSLAGGRDNEQFF	TGTGCCAGCAGTTTGGCAGGGGGAAGGGACAATGAGCAGTTCTTC
TRBV4-2	NA	TRBJ2-7	TRBD2	CASSLKRGTSGIYEQYF	TGTGCCAGCAGCCTAAAAAGGGGGACTAGCGGCATCTACGAGCAGTACTTC
TRBV6-6	once	TRBJ2-2	NA	CAIASRGLNTGELFF	TGTGCCATCGCCTCGAGAGGACTAAACACCGGGGAGCTGTTTTTT
TRBV2	NA	TRBJ1-2	NA	CASSRGANYGYTF	TGTGCCAGCAGCAGGGGTGCCAACTATGGCTACACCTTC
TRBV28	NA	TRBJ2-1	TRBD2	CASLLSGVRFGGNEQFF	TGTGCCAGCCTCCTTTCGGGGGTGAGGTTCGGGGGGAATGAGCAGTTCTTC
TRBV19	NA	TRBJ2-5	TRBD2	CASRRAGGQETQYF	TGTGCCAGTAGAAGAGCGGGAGGGCAAGAGACCCAGTACTTC
TRBV5-1	once	TRBJ1-1	NA	CASSITPGGWNTEAFF	TGCGCCAGCAGCATAACCCCGGGGGGCTGGAACACTGAAGCTTTCTTT
TRBV29-1	NA	TRBJ1-1	TRBD1	CSGIRDRASTEAFF	TGCAGCGGAATCCGGGACAGGGCGTCCACTGAAGCTTTCTTT
TRBV9	NA	TRBJ1-2	NA	CASSAGTGPYGYTF	TGTGCCAGCAGCGCCGGAACAGGGCCCTATGGCTACACCTTC
TRBV2	NA	TRBJ2-7	TRBD2	CASSLGTSGGFFSYEQYF	TGTGCCAGCAGCCTTGGGACTAGCGGGGGGTTCTTCTCCTACGAGCAGTACTTC
TRBV18	once	TRBJ1-1	TRBD1	CASSPYVQGQSNTEAFF	TGTGCCAGCTCACCTTACGTCCAGGGACAGTCGAACACTGAAGCTTTCTTT
TRBV7-3	NA	TRBJ2-7	TRBD1	CASSLLPGQGLYEQYF	TGTGCCAGCAGCCTCCTCCCGGGACAGGGACTCTACGAGCAGTACTTC
TRBV13	NA	TRBJ1-1	TRBD1	CASSLDRGNTEAFF	TGTGCCAGCAGTCTTGACAGGGGAAACACTGAAGCTTTCTTT
TRBV5-1	NA	TRBJ2-2	NA	CASSLGQELFF	TGCGCCAGCAGCTTAGGACAGGAGCTGTTTTTT
TRBV5-1	NA	TRBJ2-7	NA	CASSLATGLYEQYF	TGCGCCAGCAGCTTGGCCACAGGACTATACGAGCAGTACTTC
TRBV30	few	TRBJ1-5	NA	CAWSGGLSNQPQHF	TGTGCCTGGAGTGGAGGGCTTAGCAATCAGCCCCAGCATTTT
TRBV7-9	NA	TRBJ1-2	NA	CASSLTGGYTF	TGTGCCAGCAGCTTGACAGGAGGCTACACCTTC
TRBV28	once	TRBJ1-4	TRBD1	CASTPGQDWEKLFF	TGTGCCAGCACCCCGGGACAGGACTGGGAAAAACTGTTTTTT
TRBV10-3	NA	TRBJ2-1	TRBD2	CAISGTSVSSYNEQFF	TGTGCCATCAGTGGGACTAGCGTTAGCTCCTACAATGAGCAGTTCTTC
TRBV27	NA	TRBJ2-7	TRBD2	CASSLSGAGSSYEQYF	TGTGCCAGCAGTTTGAGCGGGGCAGGGAGCTCCTACGAGCAGTACTTC
TRBV13	NA	TRBJ2-1	NA	CASVGVGEGHWEQFF	TGTGCCAGCGTAGGCGTAGGTGAGGGCCACTGGGAGCAGTTCTTC
TRBV25-1	NA	TRBJ2-3	NA	CATADASAGDTQYF	TGTGCCACCGCAGACGCCTCTGCGGGAGATACGCAGTATTTT
TRBV30	NA	TRBJ2-3	NA	CAWGGPDTQYF	TGTGCCTGGGGAGGTCCAGATACGCAGTATTTT
TRBV6-5	NA	TRBJ1-1	NA	CASSYSGGVFF	TGTGCCAGCAGTTACTCCGGGGGTGTTTTCTTT
TRBV29-1	NA	TRBJ1-2	NA	CSVEDSSNYGYTF	TGCAGCGTTGAGGACAGTTCTAACTATGGCTACACCTTC
TRBV2	NA	TRBJ2-2	TRBD1	CASSAAQGYSNTGELFF	TGTGCCAGCAGTGCCGCACAGGGGTACTCGAACACCGGGGAGCTGTTTTTT
TRBV5-1	NA	TRBJ2-3	NA	CASSRGDTDTQYF	TGCGCCAGCAGCAGAGGAGACACAGATACGCAGTATTTT
TRBV6-5	NA	TRBJ2-7	NA	CASSPNNYEQYF	TGTGCCAGCAGTCCCAATAACTACGAGCAGTACTTC
TRBV5-1	NA	TRBJ1-2	TRBD1	CASSLGGGGYGYTF	TGCGCCAGCAGCTTGGGAGGGGGCGGCTATGGCTACACCTTC
TRBV6-5	NA	TRBJ1-1	TRBD1	CASSYRQGATTEAFF	TGTGCCAGCAGTTACCGACAGGGGGCGACCACTGAAGCTTTCTTT
TRBV2	NA	TRBJ1-6	NA	CASSGQGLPSPLHF	TGTGCCAGCAGCGGCCAGGGGTTGCCTTCACCCCTCCACTTT
TRBV6-1	once	TRBJ2-2	NA	CASFPLRANTGELFF	TGTGCCTCCTTCCCCCTCCGGGCGAACACCGGGGAGCTGTTTTTT
TRBV14	NA	TRBJ1-6	NA	CASSQIPSLPLHF	TGTGCCAGCAGCCAGATCCCCAGTCTACCCCTCCACTTT
TRBV30	NA	TRBJ1-1	NA	CAHKTGFTEAFF	TGTGCCCATAAAACAGGGTTCACTGAAGCTTTCTTT
TRBV9	NA	TRBJ2-1	TRBD2	CASSGSGGASREQFF	TGTGCCAGCAGCGGAAGCGGGGGGGCGTCAAGGGAGCAGTTCTTC
TRBV4-1	once	TRBJ1-1	NA	CASSQERRGKTEAFF	TGCGCCAGCAGCCAAGAACGGAGGGGAAAGACTGAAGCTTTCTTT
TRBV7-9	NA	TRBJ2-7	TRBD2	CASTHEEGLAGAYEQYF	TGTGCCAGCACCCACGAGGAGGGACTAGCGGGAGCCTACGAGCAGTACTTC
TRBV7-2	NA	TRBJ2-5	TRBD2	CASSPQTSGREETQYF	TGTGCCAGCAGCCCCCAGACTAGCGGGAGGGAAGAGACCCAGTACTTC
TRBV19	NA	TRBJ2-2	NA	CASSASRVLAGELFF	TGTGCCAGTAGTGCGAGCAGGGTCTTAGCCGGGGAGCTGTTTTTT
TRBV11-1	once	TRBJ2-5	NA	CASSLGQGVRTQYF	TGTGCCAGCAGCTTAGGTCAGGGCGTCAGGACCCAGTACTTC